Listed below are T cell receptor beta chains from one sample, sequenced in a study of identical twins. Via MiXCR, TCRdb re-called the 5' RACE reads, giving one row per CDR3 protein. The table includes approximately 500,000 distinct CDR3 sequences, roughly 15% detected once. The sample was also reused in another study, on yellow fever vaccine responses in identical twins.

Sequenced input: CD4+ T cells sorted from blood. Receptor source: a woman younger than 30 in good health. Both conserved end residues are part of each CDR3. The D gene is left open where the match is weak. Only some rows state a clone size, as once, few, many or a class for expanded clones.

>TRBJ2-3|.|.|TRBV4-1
TGCGCCAGCAAAAGGGGCGGTGCCAGGAGTCTGCCGGATACGCAGTATTTT
CASKRGGARSLPDTQYF
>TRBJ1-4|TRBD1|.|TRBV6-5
TGTGCCAGCAGTTCCGCCGGGACAGGCGAAAAACTGTTTTTT
CASSSAGTGEKLFF
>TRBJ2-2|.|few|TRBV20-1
TGCAGTGCTAGGGAAGCGGGCGGGGAGCTGTTTTTT
CSAREAGGELFF
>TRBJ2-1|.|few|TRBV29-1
TGCAGCGTTGGACAGAGCTCCTACAATGAGCAGTTCTTC
CSVGQSSYNEQFF
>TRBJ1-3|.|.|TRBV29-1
TGCAGCGTTCTCCGGCGGATGACGAACACCATATATTTT
CSVLRRMTNTIYF
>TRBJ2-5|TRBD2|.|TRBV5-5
TGTGCCAGCAGCGAAAGACTAGCGGGGGGTCCACAAGAGACCCAGTACTTC
CASSERLAGGPQETQYF
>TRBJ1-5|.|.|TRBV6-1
TGTGCCAGCAGTGAAGCCTTTGAGTGGCCCCAGCATTTT
CASSEAFEWPQHF
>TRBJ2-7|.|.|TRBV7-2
TGTGCCAGCAGCCCTACACAGACAGTCTTCTACGAGCAGTACTTC
CASSPTQTVFYEQYF
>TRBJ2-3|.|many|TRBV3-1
TGTGCCAGCAGCCCAGGGGACTACCCCACAGATACGCAGTATTTT
CASSPGDYPTDTQYF
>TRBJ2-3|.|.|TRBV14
TGTGCCAGCAGCCGCGCTTTAGCCCCAGATACGCAGTATTTT
CASSRALAPDTQYF
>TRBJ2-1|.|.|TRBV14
TGTGCCAGCGCCAAGAACAGGGCGGTAGGCAATGAGCAGTTCTTC
CASAKNRAVGNEQFF
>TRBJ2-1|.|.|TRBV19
TGTGCCAGTACCCCGGTCCAACACGGGGGAAATGAGCAGTTCTTC
CASTPVQHGGNEQFF
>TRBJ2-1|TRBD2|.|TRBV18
TGTGCCAGCTCCCCCCCTCCAGCGGGGGGGCGCATTGAGCAGTTCTTC
CASSPPPAGGRIEQFF
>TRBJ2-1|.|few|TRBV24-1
TGTGCCACCAGTGATTTGCTGGATGAGCAGTTCTTC
CATSDLLDEQFF
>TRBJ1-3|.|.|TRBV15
TGTGCCACCAGCAGGGCCGGGGGCCGTGGAAACACCATATATTTT
CATSRAGGRGNTIYF
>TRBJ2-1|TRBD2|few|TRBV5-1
TGCGCCAGCAGCTTGGCTACGCGGGAGGGCTATGAGCAGTTCTTC
CASSLATREGYEQFF
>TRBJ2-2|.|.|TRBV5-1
TGCGCCAGCAGTAAATTAGTCGGGACTCAGAACACCGGGGAGCTGTTTTTT
CASSKLVGTQNTGELFF
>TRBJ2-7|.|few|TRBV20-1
TGCAGTGCAAAACGGACCTACGAGCAGTACTTC
CSAKRTYEQYF